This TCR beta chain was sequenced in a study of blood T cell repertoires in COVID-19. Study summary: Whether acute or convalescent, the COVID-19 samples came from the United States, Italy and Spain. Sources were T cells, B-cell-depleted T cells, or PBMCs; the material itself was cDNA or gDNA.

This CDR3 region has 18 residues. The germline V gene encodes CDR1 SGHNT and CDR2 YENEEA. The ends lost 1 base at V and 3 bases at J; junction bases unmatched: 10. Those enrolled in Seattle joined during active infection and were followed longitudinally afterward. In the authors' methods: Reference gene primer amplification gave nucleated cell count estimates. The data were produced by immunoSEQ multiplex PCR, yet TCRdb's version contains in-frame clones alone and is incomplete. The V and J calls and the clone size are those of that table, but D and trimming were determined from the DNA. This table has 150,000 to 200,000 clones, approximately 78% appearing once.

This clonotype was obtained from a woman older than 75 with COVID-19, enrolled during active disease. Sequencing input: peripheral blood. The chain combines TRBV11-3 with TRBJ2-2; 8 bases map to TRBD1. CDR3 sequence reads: CASSLVGLRGRHTGELFF. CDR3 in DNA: TGTGCCAGCAGCTTAGTGGGTCTCAGGGGGCGACACACCGGGGAGCTGTTTTTT.